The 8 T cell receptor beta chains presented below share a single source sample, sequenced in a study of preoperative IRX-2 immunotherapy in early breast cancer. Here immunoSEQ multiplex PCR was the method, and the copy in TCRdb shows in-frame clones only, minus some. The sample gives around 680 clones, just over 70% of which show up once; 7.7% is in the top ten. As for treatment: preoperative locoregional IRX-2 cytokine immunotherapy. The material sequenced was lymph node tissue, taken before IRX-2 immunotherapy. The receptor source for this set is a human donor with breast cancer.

The CDR3 DNA follows: TGTGCCAGCAGTGCCTACTCGACAGGGTCGGAAAATTCACCCCTCCACTTT. Translated: CASSAYSTGSENSPLHF. The rearrangement uses TRBV6-8 and TRBJ1-6, with 7 bases identical to TRBD1. This CDR3 contains 17 residues. J was trimmed by 7 bases and V by 5 bases; bases with no gene match: 14. Germline V gives CDR1 MNHGY, CDR2 SAAAGT.

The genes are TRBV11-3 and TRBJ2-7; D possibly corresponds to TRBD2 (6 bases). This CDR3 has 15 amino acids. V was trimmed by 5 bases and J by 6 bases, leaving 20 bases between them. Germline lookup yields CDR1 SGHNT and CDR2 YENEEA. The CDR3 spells CASSRTGLTRGEQYV. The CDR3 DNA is TGTGCCAGCAGCCGCACTGGGTTGACTAGGGGCGAGCAGTACGTC.

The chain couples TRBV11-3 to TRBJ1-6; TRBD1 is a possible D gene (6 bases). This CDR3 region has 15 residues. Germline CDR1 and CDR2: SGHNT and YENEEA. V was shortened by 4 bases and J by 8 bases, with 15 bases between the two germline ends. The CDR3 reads CASSWGAQGDSPLHF. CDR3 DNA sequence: TGTGCCAGCAGCTGGGGGGCACAGGGCGATTCACCCCTCCACTTT.

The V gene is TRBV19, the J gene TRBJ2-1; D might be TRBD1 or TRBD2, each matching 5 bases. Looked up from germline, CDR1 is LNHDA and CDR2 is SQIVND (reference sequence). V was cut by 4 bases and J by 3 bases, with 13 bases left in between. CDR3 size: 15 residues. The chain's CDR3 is CASSTTGDLYNEQFF. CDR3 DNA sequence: TGTGCCAGTAGTACCACCGGGGACCTCTACAATGAGCAGTTCTTC.

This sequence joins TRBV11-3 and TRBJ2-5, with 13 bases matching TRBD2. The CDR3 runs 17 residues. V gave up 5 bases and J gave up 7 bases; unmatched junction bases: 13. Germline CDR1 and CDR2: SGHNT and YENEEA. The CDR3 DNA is TGTGCCAGCAGCCCGACCCCAACTAGCGGGGGGGCCGGGACCCAGTACTTC. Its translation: CASSPTPTSGGAGTQYF.

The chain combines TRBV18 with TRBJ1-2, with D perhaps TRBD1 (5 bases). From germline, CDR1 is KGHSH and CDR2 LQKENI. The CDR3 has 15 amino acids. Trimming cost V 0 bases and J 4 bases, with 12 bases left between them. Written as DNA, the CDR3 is TGTGCCAGCTCACCACCGACGGCCGGGGGCTATGGCTACACCTTC. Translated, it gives CASSPPTAGGYGYTF.

Here the CDR3 DNA reads TGTGCCAGTAGTAATGGGGTCGCGTACGAGCAGTACTTC. This translates into CASSNGVAYEQYF. The chain uses TRBV19 and TRBJ2-7; D ambiguous. The CDR3 totals 13 residues. V was cut by 4 bases and J by 4 bases, with 11 bases left in between. In germline, CDR1 is LNHDA, CDR2 SQIVND (reference sequence). Variable domain in full (rest from reference TRBV19 and TRBJ2-7): DGGITQSPKYLFRKEGQNVTLSCEQNLNHDAMYWYRQDPGQGLRLIYYSQIVNDFQKGDIAEGYSVSREKKESFPLTVTSAQKNPTAFYLCASSNGVAYEQYFGPGTRLTVT.

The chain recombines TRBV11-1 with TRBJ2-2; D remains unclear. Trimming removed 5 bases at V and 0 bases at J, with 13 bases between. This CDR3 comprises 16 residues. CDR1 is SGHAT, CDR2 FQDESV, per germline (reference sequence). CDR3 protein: CASSQVDLSNTGELFF. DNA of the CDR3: TGTGCCAGCAGCCAAGTAGACCTCTCGAACACCGGGGAGCTGTTTTTT.